Presented here are 23 T cell receptor beta chains from one specimen sequenced in a study of T-cell memory formation after mild COVID-19. TCRdb reprocessed the 5' RACE reads via MiXCR and lists one record per CDR3 protein. This sample has around 530,000 distinct CDR3 sequences, with about 22% found just once. The sequenced sample consisted of PBMCs or a T cell subset sorted from them (not recorded which). Receptor source: an adult woman who had mild COVID-19 (a few samples of this study predate the infection). Cell type and time point are not known.

This clonotype was seen only a few times. The V call is TRBV14, the J call TRBJ2-7; no clear D gene. Germline V gene lookup returns CDR1 SGHDN and CDR2 FVKESK. V lost 1 base and J 0 bases, leaving 13 bases between the germline ends. This CDR3 is built from 16 residues. This CDR3 is CASSQGYGSHSYEQYF. The CDR3, as DNA: TGTGCCAGCAGCCAAGGGTACGGCTCTCACTCCTACGAGCAGTACTTC.

The chain is built from TRBV6-5 and TRBJ2-7, with 10 bases that match TRBD1. The V segment lost 2 bases and the J segment 3 bases; nucleotides outside the gene matches: 7. Germline V gene data show CDR1 as MNHEY and CDR2 as SVGAGI. The length of the CDR3 is 16 residues. The CDR3 DNA is TGTGCCAGCAGTTACCAAGGGACAGGGGAGAACTACGAGCAGTACTTC. Translating gives CASSYQGTGENYEQYF.

This clonotype was detected once. This CDR3 is CSARELAGGRQFF. The CDR3 DNA reads as TGCAGTGCTAGAGAATTAGCGGGGGGGCGGCAGTTCTTC. This chain connects TRBV20-1 to TRBJ2-1, with 11 positions matching TRBD2. The ends lost 0 bases at V and 12 bases at J; junction bases unmatched: 4. Germline lookup yields CDR1 DFQATT and CDR2 SNEGSKA (reference sequence). The CDR3 covers 13 residues.

This chain joins TRBV7-2 and TRBJ2-7; the D is unclear. Germline V CDR1 and CDR2: SGHTA, FQGNSA. V lost 4 bases and J 0 bases, leaving 7 bases between the germline ends. The CDR3 runs 13 residues. CDR3 nucleotides: TGTGCCAGCAGCTCACCCTACTCCTACGAGCAGTACTTC. Amino acids: CASSSPYSYEQYF.

J is TRBJ2-1 and V is TRBV12-3 or TRBV12-4, with D unresolved. Trimming took off 3 bases at V and 0 bases at J, with 9 bases between the two ends. This CDR3 contains 15 residues. The CDR3 sequence is CASSFQSNSYNEQFF. Here the CDR3 DNA reads TGTGCCAGCAGTTTCCAGTCCAACTCCTACAATGAGCAGTTCTTC.

This clonotype has more than one count but fewer than ten. The rearrangement uses TRBV20-1 and TRBJ2-4; TRBD1 might be the D (8 bases). V shed 6 bases and J shed 3 bases, with 15 bases lying between them. The germline CDR1 and CDR2 sequences are DFQATT and SNEGSKA (reference sequence). The length of the CDR3 is 14 residues. The CDR3, as DNA: TGCAGTGCAGGACAGGGAGGGGGCAAAAACATTCAGTACTTC. Its translation is CSAGQGGGKNIQYF.

The genes are TRBV2 and TRBJ1-1; D unclear. From germline, CDR1 is SNHLY and CDR2 FYNNEI. This CDR3 spans 13 amino acids. Trimming took 4 bases from V and 3 from J, leaving 9 bases between them. This CDR3 reads CASSVNAYTEAFF. DNA for the CDR3: TGTGCCAGCAGTGTGAACGCCTACACTGAAGCTTTCTTT.

The chain employs TRBV6-1 and TRBJ2-2, with a weak D call TRBD2 (6 bases). Germline V gene data show CDR1 as MNHNS and CDR2 as SASEGT. Trimming pared 3 bases from V and 11 bases from J, leaving 13 bases between. This CDR3 comprises 13 residues. The CDR3 DNA reads TGTGCCAGCAGTGAGCGGGACCCGGAAGAGCTGTTTTTT. It yields the protein CASSERDPEELFF.

The chain has TRBV24-1 and TRBJ1-1; D call uncertain. The CDR3 sequence is 12 residues long. Germline lookup yields CDR1 KGHDR and CDR2 SFDVKD. Trimming stripped 8 bases from V and 7 bases from J, with 13 bases between. CDR3 loop: CATNNWEGEAFF. The DNA of the CDR3 is TGTGCCACCAATAATTGGGAGGGTGAAGCTTTCTTT.

This clonotype was detected a few times. CDR3 sequence: CASSAWTASSYEQYF. The CDR3 DNA is TGTGCCAGCAGCGCGTGGACCGCGAGCTCCTACGAGCAGTACTTC. The J gene is TRBJ2-7, the V gene TRBV9, with D unresolved. The CDR3 covers 15 residues. CDR1 is SGDLS, CDR2 YYNGEE, per germline. Between the trimmed V and J ends, which lost 3 bases and 0 bases, there was a span of 13 bases.

The chain combines TRBV20-1 with TRBJ2-1, with 10 bases lining up with TRBD2. The CDR3 has 16 residues. V lost 2 bases and J lost 1; bases outside the gene matches: 5. Germline CDR1 and CDR2: DFQATT and SNEGSKA (reference sequence). The CDR3 coding sequence is TGCAGTGCTAGAATGAGCGGGGGGGTGTCCTACAATGAGCAGTTCTTC. Encoded protein: CSARMSGGVSYNEQFF.

This clonotype has more than one count but fewer than ten. The chain recombines TRBV10-3 with TRBJ2-7; a weak D match, TRBD1 (6 bases). The V gene's germline CDR1 is ENHRY and CDR2 SYGVKD. There are 16 residues in the CDR3. Trimming stripped 4 bases from V and 3 bases from J, with 19 bases between. CDR3 DNA: TGTGCCATCAGTGCCCCCCCTTACAGGGATTACTACGAGCAGTACTTC. Amino acid sequence: CAISAPPYRDYYEQYF.

This clonotype was detected only a few times. Compared with germline, one end of the junction differs, possibly owing to a read error. The chain recombines TRBV5-5 with TRBJ1-1; TRBD1 aligns across 7 bases. The V gene's germline CDR1 is SGHKS and CDR2 YYEKEE (reference sequence). The CDR3 extends over 15 amino acids. The CDR3 DNA follows: TGTGCCAGCAGCCGCAACAGGGGACAGAACCCTGAAGCTTTCTTT. Protein sequence: CASSRNRGQNPEAFF.

This clonotype was seen more than once but under ten times. CDR3 sequence (DNA): TGTGCCAGCAGCCAAGCCCGCCCTGGGCTCTCGGGCGGCACGCAGTATTTT. Translated, it gives CASSQARPGLSGGTQYF. This chain links TRBV4-2 with TRBJ2-3; D is uncertain. The CDR3 spans 17 residues. Germline-derived CDR1 and CDR2 are LGHNA and YNFKEQ. V lost 1 base and J lost 9, with 23 bases in between.

The genes are TRBV24-1 and TRBJ1-2; a possible D gene is TRBD1 (5 bases). V was clipped by 2 bases and J by 1 base, with 16 bases between them. Germline assignment: CDR1 KGHDR and CDR2 SFDVKD. The CDR3 totals 17 residues. CDR3 bases: TGTGCCACCAGTGATTCAGGAATACAGGCGGTTAACTATGGCTACACCTTC. It specifies CATSDSGIQAVNYGYTF.

This clonotype was seen a few times. V is TRBV27 and J is TRBJ2-2; the match to TRBD2 covers 16 bases. V shed 4 bases, J shed 6 bases, and the junction held 2 bases outside the gene matches. Per the germline V gene, CDR1 is MNHEY and CDR2 is SMNVEV (reference sequence). The CDR3 has 16 residues. Here the CDR3 DNA reads TGTGCCAGCAGTTCGGGACTAGCGGGAGGGGCCGGGGAGCTGTTTTTT. Translation: CASSSGLAGGAGELFF.

This chain links TRBV7-9 with TRBJ1-5; D is perhaps TRBD1 (6 bases). Per germline, CDR1 SEHNR and CDR2 FQNEAQ (reference sequence). This CDR3 spans 15 amino acids. V lost 1 base and J 5 bases, leaving 12 bases between the germline ends. CDR3 DNA: TGTGCCAGCAGCTTAGTTGGGGGCGAAGATCAGCCCCAGCATTTT. This translates into CASSLVGGEDQPQHF.

This clonotype has a handful of counts. The chain has TRBV20-1 and TRBJ2-7; D not resolved. Germline assignment: CDR1 DFQATT and CDR2 SNEGSKA (reference sequence). The CDR3 spans 11 residues. V shed 4 bases and J shed 5 bases, with 9 bases lying between them. This CDR3 is CSAKGTNEQYF. The CDR3, as DNA: TGCAGTGCTAAGGGTACCAACGAGCAGTACTTC.

The J gene is TRBJ2-5, the V gene TRBV7-9; TRBD1 aligns across 9 bases. This CDR3 has 16 amino acids. The ends lost 5 bases at V and 2 bases at J; junction bases unmatched: 9. The germline gives CDR1 SEHNR, CDR2 FQNEAQ (reference sequence). The DNA of the CDR3 is TGTGCCAGCAGCCCAGATCCGGGACAGGGACAAGAGACCCAGTACTTC. Translation gives CASSPDPGQGQETQYF.

The genes are TRBV12-3 or TRBV12-4 and TRBJ2-1; 10 nucleotides match TRBD2. The CDR3 is made up of 14 amino acids. The junction had 8 bases not matched to a gene; V was cut back by 7 bases and J by 8 bases. CDR3 in DNA: TGTGCCAGCACCAAGTCCCTAGCGGGAGATGAGCAGTTCTTC. As protein: CASTKSLAGDEQFF.

This clonotype appeared a few times. The rearrangement joins TRBV5-1 to TRBJ2-6; D not resolved. The CDR3 sequence is 15 residues long. Deletions cut 5 bases from V and 2 bases from J, with 11 bases between. Germline assignment: CDR1 SGHRS and CDR2 YFSETQ. The CDR3 reads CASREGLTGANVLTF. The CDR3 DNA reads TGCGCCAGCAGGGAAGGGCTGACTGGGGCCAACGTCCTGACTTTC.

This clonotype showed up just a few times. The chain recombines TRBV20-1 with TRBJ2-1; 8 nucleotides align to TRBD2. The CDR3 consists of 15 residues. Germline CDR1 reads DFQATT; CDR2 reads SNEGSKA (reference sequence). V lost 3 bases to trimming and J lost 4 bases; unmatched junction nucleotides: 8. CDR3 in amino acids: CSARPGLGVYNEQFF. DNA of the CDR3: TGCAGTGCTAGGCCGGGACTAGGGGTTTACAATGAGCAGTTCTTC.

V gene TRBV6-1 combines with J gene TRBJ2-5, with TRBD2 identical over 8 bases. The germline gives CDR1 MNHNS, CDR2 SASEGT. V lost 6 bases to trimming and J lost 5 bases; unmatched junction nucleotides: 8. This CDR3 has 14 amino acids. Written as DNA, the CDR3 is TGTGCCAGCAGCCCCATAGCGGGGAAGGAGACCCAGTACTTC. Translated: CASSPIAGKETQYF.